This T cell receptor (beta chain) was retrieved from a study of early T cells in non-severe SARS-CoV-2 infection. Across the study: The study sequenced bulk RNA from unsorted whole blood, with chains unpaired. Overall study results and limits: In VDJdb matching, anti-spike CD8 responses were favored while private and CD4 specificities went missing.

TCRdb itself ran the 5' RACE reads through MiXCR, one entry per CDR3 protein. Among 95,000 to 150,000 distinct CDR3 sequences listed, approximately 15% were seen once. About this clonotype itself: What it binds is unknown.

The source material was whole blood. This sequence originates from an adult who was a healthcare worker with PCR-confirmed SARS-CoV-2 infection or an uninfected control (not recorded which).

DNA of the CDR3: TGTGCCAGCTCATCCGCGGCCGGGGACTATGGCTACACCTTC. Amino acids: CASSSAAGDYGYTF. The rearrangement links TRBV5-4 to TRBJ1-2; no clear D gene. This CDR3 contains 14 residues. Trimming took off 7 bases at V and 3 bases at J, with 16 bases between the two ends. CDR1 and CDR2 (germline): SGHNT, YYREEE (reference sequence).